These T cell receptor beta chains were read from a single sample in a study of immune heterogeneity within non-small cell lung tumors. Via MiXCR, TCRdb re-called the multiplex PCR reads, giving one row per CDR3 protein. The data contain fewer than 10,000 distinct CDR3 sequences, 31% of them seen just once; the ten biggest clones take up 11%. The sample consisted of lung tumor tissue. The receptors come from a man in his sixties with non-small cell lung cancer. CDR3s include the opening cysteine and the closing phenylalanine or tryptophan. Each record gives: D gene, V gene, J gene, clone size, CDR3 DNA, CDR3 protein. D genes are given only for firm matches. Clone size is not always given. Where it is, it says once, few, many or a class for expanded clones.

-	TRBV30	TRBJ2-7	many	TGTGCCTGGAGTGACGCGTCAGACTACGAGCAGTACTTC	CAWSDASDYEQYF
-	TRBV4-1	TRBJ1-1	-	TGCGCCAGCAGCCAACCCGGGAGTGGCACTGAAGCTTTCTTT	CASSQPGSGTEAFF
TRBD2	TRBV20-1	TRBJ2-2	few	TGCAGTGCTAGTATTTCCGGACTAGGAAGCACCGGGGAGCTGTTTTTT	CSASISGLGSTGELFF
-	TRBV11-2	TRBJ2-3	many	TGTGCCAGCAGCCAGGGGTCAGATACGCAGTATTTT	CASSQGSDTQYF
TRBD1	TRBV27	TRBJ2-2	medium-sized	TGTGCCAGCAGTTTATCGAGGACTCCGGGACAGGGGTGGAACGGGGAGCTGTTTTTT	CASSLSRTPGQGWNGELFF
TRBD1	TRBV7-8	TRBJ2-2	-	TGTGCCAGCAGCAACACAGGGGGGCGAGGCACCGGGGAGCTGTTTTTT	CASSNTGGRGTGELFF
-	TRBV6-2/TRBV6-3	TRBJ1-2	medium-sized	TGTGCCAGCAGTCAAGCCCGAGACAGGTTCGATGGCTACACCTTC	CASSQARDRFDGYTF
TRBD1	TRBV29-1	TRBJ2-1	many	TGCAGCGTTGGAGCAGGGGGCGCTGGGAATGAGCAGTTCTTC	CSVGAGGAGNEQFF
-	TRBV27	TRBJ1-1	many	TGTGCCAGCAGTCATACATGGGACACTGAAGCTTTCTTT	CASSHTWDTEAFF
-	TRBV20-1	TRBJ2-6	-	TGCAGTGCTCACAACTCTGGGGCCAACGTCCTGACTTTC	CSAHNSGANVLTF
TRBD2	TRBV20-1	TRBJ2-3	many	TGCAGTGCTAGTGGGACTAGCGGGAGTAAAGGGACTTCCACAGATACGCAGTATTTT	CSASGTSGSKGTSTDTQYF
-	TRBV7-2	TRBJ1-2	-	TGTGCCAGCAGCCAAGTGGACCAGTCACGTTATGGCTACACCTTC	CASSQVDQSRYGYTF
TRBD1	TRBV12-3/TRBV12-4	TRBJ2-4	once	TGTGCCAGCAGTTCAAGGGGACAGGGTCTAGCCAAAAACATTCAGTACTTC	CASSSRGQGLAKNIQYF
TRBD2	TRBV10-3	TRBJ2-7	medium-sized	TGTGCCATCAGTGACCCATCCCCGACTAGCGGGAGTTCCTACGAGCAGTACTTC	CAISDPSPTSGSSYEQYF
-	TRBV3-1	TRBJ2-7	-	TGTGCCAGCGGGAGTCACTACGAGCAGTACTTC	CASGSHYEQYF
-	TRBV11-2	TRBJ1-1	-	TGTGCCAGCAGCTTAAAGCGGAACACTGAAGCTTTCTTT	CASSLKRNTEAFF
-	TRBV28	TRBJ1-6	-	TGTGCCAGCAGTTTAGCCCCGGGACTCAATTCACCCCTCCACTTT	CASSLAPGLNSPLHF
TRBD2	TRBV2	TRBJ2-7	-	TGTGCCAGCAGTGAAGTTAGCTTAGCGGGGGACTCCTACGAGCAGTACTTC	CASSEVSLAGDSYEQYF
-	TRBV12-3/TRBV12-4	TRBJ2-3	many	TGTGCCAGCAGTTTACCCGGGGCAGATACGCAGTATTTT	CASSLPGADTQYF
-	TRBV15	TRBJ1-1	large	TGTGCCACCAGCAGAGATAGCCACATGAACACTGAAGCTTTCTTT	CATSRDSHMNTEAFF
-	TRBV15	TRBJ2-1	once	TGTGCCACCAGCAGACCCTCGGATGGGGGCAATGAGCAGTTCTTC	CATSRPSDGGNEQFF
-	TRBV5-1	TRBJ2-2	many	TGCGCCACCAAAAGGGGGGTCACCGGGGAGCTGTTTTTT	CATKRGVTGELFF
-	TRBV12-3/TRBV12-4	TRBJ1-5	medium-sized	TGTGCCAGCAGTTATTCGGGGGAGGCCCAGCCCCAGCATTTT	CASSYSGEAQPQHF